These 17 T cell receptor beta chains were all obtained from the same sample, sequenced in a study of beta chain features in type 1 diabetes. TCRB transcripts that were expressed got sequenced, as all of the isolated RNA had been reverse transcribed. Assay: immunoSEQ multiplex PCR; the TCRdb copy retains only in-frame clones and omits some. The data show some 230,000 clones, 9.6% seen once. Material for sequencing was naive CD4+ T cells from blood. The receptors here all came from a woman between 18 and 29 years old in good health.

This clone was counted between two and nine times. At the DNA level, this CDR3 is encoded by other sequences in the same sample as well. The chain employs TRBV18 and TRBJ2-7; 12 bases fit TRBD2. The germline V gene encodes CDR1 KGHSH and CDR2 LQKENI. V shed 3 bases, J shed 2 bases, and the junction held 2 bases outside the gene matches. The CDR3 consists of 15 residues. This CDR3 is CASSPGLAGTYEQYF. The CDR3 DNA reads as TGTGCCAGCTCACCGGGACTAGCGGGTACCTACGAGCAGTACTTC.

The genes are TRBV7-2 and TRBJ2-1; unclear D gene. CDR1 is SGHTA and CDR2 is FQGNSA in the germline V gene. With 2 bases removed from V and 0 bases from J, the gap between germline ends came to 14 bases. This CDR3 has 17 residues. The DNA for the CDR3 is TGTGCCAGCAGCTTAACCCCTCCCTTGAGCTCCTACAATGAGCAGTTCTTC. Encoded protein: CASSLTPPLSSYNEQFF.

The gene calls are TRBV11-3 and TRBJ2-1; 14 bases match TRBD2. The J segment lost 9 bases and the V segment lost 5 bases, leaving 6 bases of the junction unmatched. This CDR3 comprises 15 residues. CDR1 is SGHNT, CDR2 YENEEA, per germline. The CDR3 protein is CASSQGLAGAGEQFF. In DNA form, the CDR3 reads TGTGCCAGCAGCCAGGGACTAGCGGGAGCGGGTGAGCAGTTCTTC.

The gene calls are TRBV5-1 and TRBJ2-5; D is perhaps TRBD2 (6 bases). Trimming removed 1 base from V and 0 bases from J, with 10 bases in between. CDR3 length: 15 amino acids. CDR1 is SGHRS, CDR2 YFSETQ, per germline. CDR3 residues: CASSLQAGYQETQYF. CDR3 nucleotide sequence: TGCGCCAGCAGCTTGCAAGCGGGTTACCAAGAGACCCAGTACTTC.

The chain employs TRBV6-4 and TRBJ1-1; D not certain. This CDR3 is 16 amino acids long. Germline values: CDR1 MRHNA, CDR2 SNTAGT. The V and J ends lost 1 base and 4 bases respectively, with 16 bases between them. CDR3 in amino acids: CASSDLPGPSTTEAFF. CDR3 bases: TGTGCCAGCAGTGACTTACCGGGTCCCTCGACCACTGAAGCTTTCTTT.

The rearrangement links TRBV30 to TRBJ1-1; 8 bases match TRBD1. Germline V gene lookup returns CDR1 GTSNPN and CDR2 SVGIG (reference sequence). The V gene end was trimmed by 3 bases and the J gene end by 2 bases; junction bases not matched to a gene: 8. The CDR3 length is 15 residues. CDR3 bases: TGTGCCTGGAGACTTAAGGACAGGGATAACACTGAAGCTTTCTTT. Translated: CAWRLKDRDNTEAFF.

The V gene is TRBV2, the J gene TRBJ2-7; no firm D call. Germline lookup yields CDR1 SNHLY and CDR2 FYNNEI. This CDR3 comprises 12 residues. V was pared by 3 bases and J by 6 bases, with 9 bases between. Here the CDR3 DNA reads TGTGCCAGCAGTGACCCTCCGGTCGAGCAGTACTTC. This sequence encodes CASSDPPVEQYF.

V and J are TRBV6-1 and TRBJ2-7, with a weak D call TRBD1 (5 bases). This CDR3 has 15 residues. Germline values: CDR1 MNHNS, CDR2 SASEGT. V was cut by 4 bases and J by 3 bases, with 16 bases left in between. CDR3 protein: CASSARLDSFYEQYF. The DNA for the CDR3 is TGTGCCAGCAGTGCAAGGTTAGACAGTTTCTACGAGCAGTACTTC.

The V gene is TRBV14, the J gene TRBJ1-2; no reliable D call. This CDR3 has 13 residues. Between the trimmed V and J ends, which lost 4 bases and 2 bases, there was a span of 8 bases. Germline V lookup: CDR1 SGHDN, CDR2 FVKESK. The CDR3 DNA reads as TGTGCCAGCAGCCCGACATTAAACTATGGCTACACCTTC. Translated: CASSPTLNYGYTF.

V usage is TRBV15 and J usage is TRBJ2-1, with TRBD2 matching 10 bases. Germline CDR1 reads LNHNV; CDR2 reads YYDKDF (reference sequence). There are 16 residues in the CDR3. The ends lost 0 bases at V and 7 bases at J; junction bases unmatched: 6. In nucleotides, the CDR3 is TGTGCCACCAGCAGAGATAGGCTAGCGGGAGCTAATGAGCAGTTCTTC. This codes for CATSRDRLAGANEQFF.

This clone has more than one count but fewer than ten. The CDR3 here is CASSWGQNTEAFF. Written as DNA, the CDR3 is TGTGCCAGCAGTTGGGGACAGAACACTGAAGCTTTCTTT. This sequence joins TRBV6-1 and TRBJ1-1; perhaps TRBD1 as D (6 bases). Germline V gene sequence: CDR1 MNHNS, CDR2 SASEGT. The CDR3 has 13 amino acids. V lost 5 bases to trimming and J lost 1 base, with 8 bases between them.

This clone has more than one count but fewer than ten. The chain uses TRBV7-3 and TRBJ1-2, with a possible D match to TRBD1 (6 bases). CDR3 size: 15 residues. The germline V gene encodes CDR1 SGHTA and CDR2 FQGTGA. The V end was cut by 3 bases, the J end by 5 bases, with 16 bases between. The DNA for the CDR3 is TGTGCCAGCAGCTTGGGGCCGGGACAAGCGTATGGCTACACCTTC. It encodes CASSLGPGQAYGYTF.

This clone showed up just a few times. Other DNA sequences of this sample code for an identical CDR3. V is TRBV15 and J is TRBJ2-7; D is unclear. V lost 0 bases, J lost 0 bases, and 3 bases lay in between. The germline V gene encodes CDR1 LNHNV and CDR2 YYDKDF (reference sequence). The CDR3 runs to 13 residues. CDR3 DNA: TGTGCCACCAGCAGAGACAGCTCCTACGAGCAGTACTTC. Protein product: CATSRDSSYEQYF.

This clone was observed a few times. This chain uses TRBV7-3 with TRBJ2-3, with D tentatively TRBD1 (5 bases). The CDR3 length is 14 residues. Looked up from germline, CDR1 is SGHTA and CDR2 is FQGTGA. V lost 1 base, J lost 6 bases, and 11 bases lay in between. The CDR3 here is CASSLNSRADTQYF. Here the CDR3 DNA reads TGTGCCAGCAGCTTAAACTCCAGGGCGGATACGCAGTATTTT.

This clone showed up just a few times. The V and J genes are TRBV6-5 and TRBJ1-4; maybe TRBD1 (5 bases). The ends were cut back, 4 bases at V and 2 bases at J, with 11 bases in the middle. The CDR3 spans 15 residues. The germline CDR1 and CDR2 sequences are MNHEY and SVGAGI. CDR3 nucleotides: TGTGCCAGCAGTTCCTCGGGACTGACTAATGAAAAACTGTTTTTT. Protein sequence: CASSSSGLTNEKLFF.

This clone was detected a few times. V and J are TRBV6-1 and TRBJ2-1; TRBD1 is a possible D gene (6 bases). This CDR3 contains 14 residues. V lost 8 bases and J lost 4, with 15 bases in between. Germline loops: CDR1 MNHNS, CDR2 SASEGT. The CDR3 DNA reads as TGTGCCAGCCTTCTCGGACAGACGTACAATGAGCAGTTCTTC. This gives the protein CASLLGQTYNEQFF.

This clone showed up just a few times. This chain connects TRBV6-6 to TRBJ2-7, with 8 bases fitting TRBD1. The CDR3 loop spans 15 amino acids. With 5 bases clipped from V and 1 base from J, the junction kept 7 bases outside the gene matches. Germline-derived CDR1 and CDR2 are MNHNY and SVGAGI (reference sequence). This CDR3 reads CASSRSGQGSYEQYF. CDR3 bases: TGTGCCAGCAGTCGAAGTGGACAGGGATCCTACGAGCAGTACTTC.